This T cell receptor (beta chain) came from a study of molecular identifiers for immune sequencing clone quantification. Regarding the study as a whole: Clonotypes topping 20 RNA copies carried over 97% of effector molecules but under 1% of naive ones.

At least ten counts were recorded for this clonotype. Its antigen remains unknown. Methods described previously, with TCR primers listed, were used for bulk TCR libraries. TCRdb processed the PCR reads anew with MiXCR; each CDR3 protein has one entry. The sample has under 800,000 distinct CDR3 sequences, about 25% seen once; the top ten hold about 0.84%. As CD8+CD4-CCR7+CD45RA+ cells, naive CD8 T cells were sorted. Sequencing was carried out using naive CD8+ T cells from blood, with Jurkat cell RNA spiked in. Subset meaning: FACS-sorted CD8+CD4-CCR7+CD45RA+ naive T cells. The sequence came from a human donor in good health. Some libraries in this study had Jurkat cell RNA spiked in.

CDR3 sequence reads: CASSIGLAGSTDTQYF. The CDR3 nucleotides read TGTGCCAGCAGCATCGGACTAGCGGGGAGCACAGATACGCAGTATTTT. The chain combines TRBV9 with TRBJ2-3, with 12 bases fitting TRBD2. Trimming cost V 4 bases and J 0 bases; bases outside gene matches: 3. Germline lookup yields CDR1 SGDLS and CDR2 YYNGEE. The CDR3 totals 16 residues. Together with reference TRBV9 and TRBJ2-3, the CDR3 gives the full variable domain: DSGVTQTPKHLITATGQRVTLRCSPRSGDLSVYWYQQSLDQGLQFLIQYYNGEERAKGNILERFSAQQFPDLHSELNLSSLELGDSALYFCASSIGLAGSTDTQYFGPGTRLTVL.